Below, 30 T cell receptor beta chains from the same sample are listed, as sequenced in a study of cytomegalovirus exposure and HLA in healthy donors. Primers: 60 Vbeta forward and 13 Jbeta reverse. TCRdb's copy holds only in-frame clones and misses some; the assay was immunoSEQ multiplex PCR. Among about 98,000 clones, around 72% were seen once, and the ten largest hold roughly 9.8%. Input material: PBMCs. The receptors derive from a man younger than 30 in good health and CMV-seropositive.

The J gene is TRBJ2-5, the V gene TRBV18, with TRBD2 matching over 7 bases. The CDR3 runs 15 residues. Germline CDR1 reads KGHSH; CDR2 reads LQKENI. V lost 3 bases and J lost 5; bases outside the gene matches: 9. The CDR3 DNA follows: TGTGCCAGCTCACCGCTCGGGACTACCCCGGAGACCCAGTACTTC. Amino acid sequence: CASSPLGTTPETQYF.

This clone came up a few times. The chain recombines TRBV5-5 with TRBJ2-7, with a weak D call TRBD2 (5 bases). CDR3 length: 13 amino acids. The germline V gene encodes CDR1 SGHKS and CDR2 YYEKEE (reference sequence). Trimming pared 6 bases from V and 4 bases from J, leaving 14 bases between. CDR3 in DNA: TGTGCCAGCATACCCAGTAGAGGGTACGAGCAGTACTTC. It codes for CASIPSRGYEQYF.

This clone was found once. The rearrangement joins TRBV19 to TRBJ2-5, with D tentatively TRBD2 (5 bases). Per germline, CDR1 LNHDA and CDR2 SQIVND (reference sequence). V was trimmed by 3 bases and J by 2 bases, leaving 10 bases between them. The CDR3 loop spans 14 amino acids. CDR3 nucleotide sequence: TGTGCCAGTAGTATCCCAGCGGATCAAGAGACCCAGTACTTC. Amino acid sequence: CASSIPADQETQYF.

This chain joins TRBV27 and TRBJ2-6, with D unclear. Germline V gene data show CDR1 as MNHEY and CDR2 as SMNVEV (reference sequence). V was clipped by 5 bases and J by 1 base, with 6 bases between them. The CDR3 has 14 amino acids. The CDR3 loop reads CASSNHSGANVLTF. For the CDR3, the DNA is TGTGCCAGCAGTAATCATTCTGGGGCCAACGTCCTGACTTTC.

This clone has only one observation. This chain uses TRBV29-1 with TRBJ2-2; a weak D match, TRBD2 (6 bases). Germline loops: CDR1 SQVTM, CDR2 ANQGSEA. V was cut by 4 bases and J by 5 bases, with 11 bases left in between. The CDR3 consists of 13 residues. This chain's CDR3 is CSVGGTSTGELFF. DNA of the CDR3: TGCAGCGTTGGCGGGACTTCAACCGGGGAGCTGTTTTTT.

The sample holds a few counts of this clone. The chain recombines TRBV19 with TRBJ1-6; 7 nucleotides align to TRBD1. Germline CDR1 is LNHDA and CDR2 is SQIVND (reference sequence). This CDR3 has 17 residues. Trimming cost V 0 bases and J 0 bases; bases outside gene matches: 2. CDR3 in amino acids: CASSIDWDSSYNSPLHF. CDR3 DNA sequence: TGTGCCAGTAGTATAGACTGGGACAGCTCCTATAATTCACCCCTCCACTTT.

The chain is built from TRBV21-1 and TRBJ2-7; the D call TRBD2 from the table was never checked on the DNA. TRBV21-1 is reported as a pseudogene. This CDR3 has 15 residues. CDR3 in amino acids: CASSRLLGQSYEQYF. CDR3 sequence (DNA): TGTGCCAGCAGCAGACTCTTAGGCCAGTCCTACGAGCAGTACTTC.

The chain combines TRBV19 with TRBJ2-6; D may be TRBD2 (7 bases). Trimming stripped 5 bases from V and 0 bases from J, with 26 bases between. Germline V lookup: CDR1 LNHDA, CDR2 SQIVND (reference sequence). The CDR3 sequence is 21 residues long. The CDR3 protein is CASSLATITGRGGSGANVLTF. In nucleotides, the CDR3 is TGTGCCAGTAGTCTCGCGACCATTACAGGGAGGGGCGGCTCTGGGGCCAACGTCCTGACTTTC. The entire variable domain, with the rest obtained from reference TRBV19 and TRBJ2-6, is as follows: DGGITQSPKYLFRKEGQNVTLSCEQNLNHDAMYWYRQDPGQGLRLIYYSQIVNDFQKGDIAEGYSVSREKKESFPLTVTSAQKNPTAFYLCASSLATITGRGGSGANVLTFGAGSRLTVL.

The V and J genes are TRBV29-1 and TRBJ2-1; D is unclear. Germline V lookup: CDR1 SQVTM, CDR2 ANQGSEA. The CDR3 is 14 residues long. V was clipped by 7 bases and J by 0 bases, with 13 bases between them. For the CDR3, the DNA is TGCAGCGCCGGAAACAGTGGCTCCTACAATGAGCAGTTCTTC. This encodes CSAGNSGSYNEQFF.

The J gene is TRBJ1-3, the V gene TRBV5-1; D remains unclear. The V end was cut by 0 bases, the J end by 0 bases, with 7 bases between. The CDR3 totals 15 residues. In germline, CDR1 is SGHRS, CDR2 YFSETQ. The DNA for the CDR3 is TGCGCCAGCAGCTTGGATAGCGGCTCTGGAAACACCATATATTTT. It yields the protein CASSLDSGSGNTIYF.

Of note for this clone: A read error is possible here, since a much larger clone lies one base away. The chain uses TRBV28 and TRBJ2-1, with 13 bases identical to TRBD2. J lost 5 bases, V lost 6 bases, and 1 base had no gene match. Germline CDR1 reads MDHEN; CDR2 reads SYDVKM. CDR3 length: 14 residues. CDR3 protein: CASRLAGGDNEQFF. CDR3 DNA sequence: TGTGCCAGCAGACTAGCGGGGGGGGACAATGAGCAGTTCTTC.

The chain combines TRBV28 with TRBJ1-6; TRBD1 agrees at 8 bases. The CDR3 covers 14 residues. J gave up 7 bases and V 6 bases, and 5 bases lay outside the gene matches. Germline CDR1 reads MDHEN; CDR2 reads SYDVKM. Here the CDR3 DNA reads TGTGCCAGCAGAGAGGACAGGGACAATTCACCCCTCCACTTT. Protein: CASREDRDNSPLHF.

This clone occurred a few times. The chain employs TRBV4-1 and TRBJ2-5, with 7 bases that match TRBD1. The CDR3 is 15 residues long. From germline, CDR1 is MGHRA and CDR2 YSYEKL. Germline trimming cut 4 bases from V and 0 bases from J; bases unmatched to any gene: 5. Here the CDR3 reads CASSRGQEDQETQYF. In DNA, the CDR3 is TGCGCCAGCAGCCGAGGACAGGAGGACCAAGAGACCCAGTACTTC.

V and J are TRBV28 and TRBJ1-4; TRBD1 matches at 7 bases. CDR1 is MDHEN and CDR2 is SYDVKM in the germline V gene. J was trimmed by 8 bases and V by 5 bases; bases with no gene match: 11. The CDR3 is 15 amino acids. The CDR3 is CASSTDRVLQEKLFF. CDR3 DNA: TGTGCCAGCAGTACTGACAGGGTACTACAAGAAAAACTGTTTTTT.

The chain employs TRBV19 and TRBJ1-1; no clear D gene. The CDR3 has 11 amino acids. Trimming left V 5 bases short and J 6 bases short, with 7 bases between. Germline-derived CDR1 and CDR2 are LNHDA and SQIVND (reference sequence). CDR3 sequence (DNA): TGTGCCAGTAGTGCGACATCTGAAGCTTTCTTT. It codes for CASSATSEAFF.

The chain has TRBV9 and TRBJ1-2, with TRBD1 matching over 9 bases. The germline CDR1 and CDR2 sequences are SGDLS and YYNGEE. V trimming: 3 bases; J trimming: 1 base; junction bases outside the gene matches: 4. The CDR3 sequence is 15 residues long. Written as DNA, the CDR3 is TGTGCCAGCAGCGCGAGGACAGGGGTTAACTATGGCTACACCTTC. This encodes CASSARTGVNYGYTF.

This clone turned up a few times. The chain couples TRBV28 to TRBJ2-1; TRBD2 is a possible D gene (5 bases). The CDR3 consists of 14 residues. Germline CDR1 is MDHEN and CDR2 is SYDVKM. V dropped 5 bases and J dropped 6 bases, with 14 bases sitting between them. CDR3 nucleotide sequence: TGTGCCAGCAGTGGAGGAACGGGCGCCAATGAGCAGTTCTTC. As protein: CASSGGTGANEQFF.

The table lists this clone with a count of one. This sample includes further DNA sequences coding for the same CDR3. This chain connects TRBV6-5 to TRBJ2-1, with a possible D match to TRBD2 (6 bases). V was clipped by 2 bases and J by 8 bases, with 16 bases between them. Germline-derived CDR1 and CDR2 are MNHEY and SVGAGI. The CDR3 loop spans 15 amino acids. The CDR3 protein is CASSYSSGPMDEQFF. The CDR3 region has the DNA TGTGCCAGCAGTTACAGTAGCGGCCCCATGGATGAGCAGTTCTTC.

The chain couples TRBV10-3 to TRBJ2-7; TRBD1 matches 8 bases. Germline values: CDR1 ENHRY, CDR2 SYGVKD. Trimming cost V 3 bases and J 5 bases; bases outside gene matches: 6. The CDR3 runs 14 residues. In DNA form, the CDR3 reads TGTGCCATCAGTGACGGACAGGGCTTGGACGAGCAGTACTTC. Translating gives CAISDGQGLDEQYF.

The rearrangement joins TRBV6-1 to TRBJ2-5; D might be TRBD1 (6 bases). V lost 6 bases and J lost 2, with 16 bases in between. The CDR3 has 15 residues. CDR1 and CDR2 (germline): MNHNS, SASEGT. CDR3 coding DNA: TGTGCCAGCAGAGATTCTCGGACAGTTCAAGAGACCCAGTACTTC. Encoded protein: CASRDSRTVQETQYF.

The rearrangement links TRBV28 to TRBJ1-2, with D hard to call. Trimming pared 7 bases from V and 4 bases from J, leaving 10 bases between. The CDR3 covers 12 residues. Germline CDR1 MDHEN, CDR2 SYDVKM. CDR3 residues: CASTRFSYGYTF. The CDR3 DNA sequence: TGTGCCAGCACTAGATTCAGCTATGGCTACACCTTC.

CDR3 region: CASSQLGGLAGSFTDTQYF. In DNA, the CDR3 is TGCGCCAGCAGCCAACTGGGGGGACTAGCGGGATCTTTCACAGATACGCAGTATTTT. The chain employs TRBV4-1 and TRBJ2-3, with TRBD2 matching over 13 bases. With 2 bases clipped from V and 2 bases from J, the junction kept 10 bases outside the gene matches. The CDR3 covers 19 residues. Germline loops: CDR1 MGHRA, CDR2 YSYEKL.

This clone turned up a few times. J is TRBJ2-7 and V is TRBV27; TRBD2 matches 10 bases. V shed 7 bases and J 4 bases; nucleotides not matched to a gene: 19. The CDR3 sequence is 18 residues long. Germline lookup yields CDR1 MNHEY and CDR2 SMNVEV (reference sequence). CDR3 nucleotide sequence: TGTGCCAGCACCCAAACCCCGCGGGCTAGCGGGGGCTTATACGAGCAGTACTTC. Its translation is CASTQTPRASGGLYEQYF.

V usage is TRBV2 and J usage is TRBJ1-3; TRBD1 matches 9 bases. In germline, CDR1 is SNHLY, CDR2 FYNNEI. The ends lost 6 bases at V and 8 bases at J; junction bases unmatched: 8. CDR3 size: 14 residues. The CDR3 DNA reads TGTGCCAGCAGCCCCGGGACAGGGATGTACACCATATATTTT. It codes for CASSPGTGMYTIYF.

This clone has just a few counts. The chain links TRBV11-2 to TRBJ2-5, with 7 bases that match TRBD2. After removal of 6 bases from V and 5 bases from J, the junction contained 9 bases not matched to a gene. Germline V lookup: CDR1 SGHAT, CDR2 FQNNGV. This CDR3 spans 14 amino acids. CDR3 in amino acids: CASRVSGATETQYF. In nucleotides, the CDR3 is TGTGCCAGCAGGGTCAGCGGGGCCACGGAGACCCAGTACTTC. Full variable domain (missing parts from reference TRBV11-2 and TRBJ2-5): EAGVAQSPRYKIIEKRQSVAFWCNPISGHATLYWYQQILGQGPKLLIQFQNNGVVDDSQLPKDRFSAERLKGVDSTLKIQPAKLEDSAVYLCASRVSGATETQYFGPGTRLLVL.

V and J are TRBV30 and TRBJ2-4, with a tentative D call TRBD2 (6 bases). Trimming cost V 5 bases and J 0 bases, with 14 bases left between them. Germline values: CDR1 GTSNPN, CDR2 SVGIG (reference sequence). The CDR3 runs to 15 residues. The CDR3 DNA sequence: TGTGCCTGGCGCGTGGATAGCGGAGCCAAAAACATTCAGTACTTC. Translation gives CAWRVDSGAKNIQYF.

For the CDR3, the DNA is TGTGCCAGCCGACAGGGTACCTCCTACAATGAGCAGTTCTTC. Translating it yields CASRQGTSYNEQFF. The genes are TRBV27 and TRBJ2-1, with 7 bases that match TRBD1. CDR1 is MNHEY, CDR2 SMNVEV, per germline (reference sequence). The length of the CDR3 is 14 residues. With 8 bases clipped from V and 0 bases from J, the junction kept 4 bases outside the gene matches.

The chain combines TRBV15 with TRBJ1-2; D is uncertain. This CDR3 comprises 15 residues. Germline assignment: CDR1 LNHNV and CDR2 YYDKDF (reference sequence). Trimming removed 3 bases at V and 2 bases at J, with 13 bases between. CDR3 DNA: TGTGCCACCAGCAGCACGGGGTCATCAAACTATGGCTACACCTTC. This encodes CATSSTGSSNYGYTF.

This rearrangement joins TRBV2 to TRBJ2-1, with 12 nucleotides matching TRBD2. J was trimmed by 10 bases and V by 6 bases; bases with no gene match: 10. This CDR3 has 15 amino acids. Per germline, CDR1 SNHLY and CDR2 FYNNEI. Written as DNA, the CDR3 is TGTGCCAGCAGCCGCTCTAGCGGGGGGGCCTTCGAGCAGTTCTTC. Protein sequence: CASSRSSGGAFEQFF.

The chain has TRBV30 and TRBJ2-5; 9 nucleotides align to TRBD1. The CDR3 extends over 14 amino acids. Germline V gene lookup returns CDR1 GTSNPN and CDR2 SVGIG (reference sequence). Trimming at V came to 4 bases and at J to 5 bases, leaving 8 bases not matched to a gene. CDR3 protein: CAWTGTGWEETQYF. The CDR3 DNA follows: TGTGCCTGGACCGGGACAGGGTGGGAGGAGACCCAGTACTTC.